This is a list of T cell receptor beta chains from one sample in a study of cytomegalovirus exposure and HLA in healthy donors. Using immunoSEQ multiplex PCR, the repertoire was profiled, and TCRdb retains in-frame clones only, with some absent. The data contain roughly 150,000 clones, more than 65% of them singletons. The sequenced sample was PBMCs. These receptor sequences come from a man between 25 and 39 years old in good health and CMV-seropositive. Each CDR3 is given with its conserved first and last residue.

CDR3aa: CASSDRGHTGELFF
j_gene: TRBJ2-2
v_gene: TRBV2

CDR3aa: CASSERQAQETQYF
j_gene: TRBJ2-5
v_gene: TRBV4-1

CDR3aa: CASSYPGGGGYTF
j_gene: TRBJ1-2
v_gene: TRBV11-3

CDR3aa: CASSHMTGAEAFF
j_gene: TRBJ1-1
v_gene: TRBV2

CDR3aa: CASRARLAVSTDTQYF
j_gene: TRBJ2-3
v_gene: TRBV12-2

CDR3aa: CASSQEATRFYEQYF
j_gene: TRBJ2-7
v_gene: TRBV4-1

CDR3aa: CASSQGGSPVEEQYF
j_gene: TRBJ2-7
v_gene: TRBV4-1

CDR3aa: CASSLDRVNSPLHF
j_gene: TRBJ1-6
v_gene: TRBV4-3

CDR3aa: CASSLGQGSPYVSAEAFF
j_gene: TRBJ1-1
v_gene: TRBV5-5

CDR3aa: CASQSGGRYNEQFF
j_gene: TRBJ2-1
v_gene: TRBV28

CDR3aa: CAWSVYRSNTGELFF
j_gene: TRBJ2-2
v_gene: TRBV30

CDR3aa: CASSLLAVSYNEQFF
j_gene: TRBJ2-1
v_gene: TRBV5-1

CDR3aa: CASSPEENLNGYTF
j_gene: TRBJ1-2
v_gene: TRBV7-9

CDR3aa: CASGRPYEQYF
j_gene: TRBJ2-7
v_gene: TRBV6-5

CDR3aa: CASSIVGRGQPQHF
j_gene: TRBJ1-5
v_gene: TRBV19

CDR3aa: CASSLGRGSRANYGYTF
j_gene: TRBJ1-2
v_gene: TRBV5-1

CDR3aa: CASEGGGYGYTF
j_gene: TRBJ1-2
v_gene: TRBV19

CDR3aa: CASSSTSGGVAQETQYF
j_gene: TRBJ2-5
v_gene: TRBV28

CDR3aa: CASSLRQGGTDTQYF
j_gene: TRBJ2-3
v_gene: TRBV28

CDR3aa: CASSLRVNTEAFF
j_gene: TRBJ1-1
v_gene: TRBV5-1

CDR3aa: CASSKHRGSATDTQYF
j_gene: TRBJ2-3
v_gene: TRBV9

CDR3aa: CASSYSSRNYGYTF
j_gene: TRBJ1-2
v_gene: TRBV6-5

CDR3aa: CATSALEREYIETQYF
j_gene: TRBJ2-5
v_gene: TRBV15

CDR3aa: CASSQAGMNTEAFF
j_gene: TRBJ1-1
v_gene: TRBV14

CDR3aa: CASSQGTGRTEAFF
j_gene: TRBJ1-1
v_gene: TRBV5-1

CDR3aa: CASSPTGETGELFF
j_gene: TRBJ2-2
v_gene: TRBV6-5

CDR3aa: CASSLAPGVYGYTF
j_gene: TRBJ1-2
v_gene: TRBV7-8

CDR3aa: CASSDLVFRSAYNEQFF
j_gene: TRBJ2-1
v_gene: TRBV6-1

CDR3aa: CASSLPDRGGSYEQYF
j_gene: TRBJ2-7
v_gene: TRBV7-9

CDR3aa: CASSLSLWGRNTEAFF
j_gene: TRBJ1-1
v_gene: TRBV7-2

CDR3aa: CASSPDRPIYF
j_gene: TRBJ1-3
v_gene: TRBV18

CDR3aa: CASSRQDTRTDTQYF
j_gene: TRBJ2-3
v_gene: TRBV11-2

CDR3aa: CASSEAQEDRGILENIQYF
j_gene: TRBJ2-4
v_gene: TRBV2

CDR3aa: CASSTGQLNYGYTF
j_gene: TRBJ1-2
v_gene: TRBV6-5

CDR3aa: CASSTGSNQPQHF
j_gene: TRBJ1-5
v_gene: TRBV19

CDR3aa: CATSRGGGVGEKLFF
j_gene: TRBJ1-4
v_gene: TRBV15

CDR3aa: CASSTEREAGELFF
j_gene: TRBJ2-2
v_gene: TRBV5-1

CDR3aa: CASSPQEGLNYGYTF
j_gene: TRBJ1-2
v_gene: TRBV7-2

CDR3aa: CASSSGDSEAFF
j_gene: TRBJ1-1
v_gene: TRBV7-9

CDR3aa: CASSPLGQLTEAFF
j_gene: TRBJ1-1
v_gene: TRBV28

CDR3aa: CASTITVRGDYGYTF
j_gene: TRBJ1-2
v_gene: TRBV19

CDR3aa: CASSSTSGVTSFTQYF
j_gene: TRBJ2-3
v_gene: TRBV5-1

CDR3aa: CASSPGTSVLNNEQFF
j_gene: TRBJ2-1
v_gene: TRBV7-9

CDR3aa: CASMGGTYNEQFF
j_gene: TRBJ2-1
v_gene: TRBV2

CDR3aa: CASSYRQANEKLFF
j_gene: TRBJ1-4
v_gene: TRBV7-2

CDR3aa: CASSVGQGAGNEQFF
j_gene: TRBJ2-1
v_gene: TRBV9

CDR3aa: CATSTSVGADTQYF
j_gene: TRBJ2-3
v_gene: TRBV7-9

CDR3aa: CASSSGGQNIQYF
j_gene: TRBJ2-4
v_gene: TRBV11-2

CDR3aa: CASSSHVGNEQFF
j_gene: TRBJ2-1
v_gene: TRBV7-9

CDR3aa: CASRKTRDSSYNEQFF
j_gene: TRBJ2-1
v_gene: TRBV7-9

CDR3aa: CASSKGTGLTGELFF
j_gene: TRBJ2-2
v_gene: TRBV7-6